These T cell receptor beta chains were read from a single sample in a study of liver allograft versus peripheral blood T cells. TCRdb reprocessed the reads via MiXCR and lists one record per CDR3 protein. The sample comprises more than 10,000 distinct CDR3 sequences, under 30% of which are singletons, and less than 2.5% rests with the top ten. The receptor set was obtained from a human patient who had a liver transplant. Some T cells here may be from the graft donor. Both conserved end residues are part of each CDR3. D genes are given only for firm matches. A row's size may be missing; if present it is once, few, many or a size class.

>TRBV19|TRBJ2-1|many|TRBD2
TGTGCCAGTAGTCCCCGACGGACTAGCGGGGTCCAAAATGAGCAGTTCTTC
CASSPRRTSGVQNEQFF
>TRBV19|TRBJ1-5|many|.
TGTGCCAGTAAAGACAGGCCCAATAGCAATCAGCCCCAGCATTTT
CASKDRPNSNQPQHF
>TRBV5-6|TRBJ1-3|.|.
TGTGCCAGCAGCTTGGGGTGGGAGACCTCTGGAAACACCATATATTTT
CASSLGWETSGNTIYF
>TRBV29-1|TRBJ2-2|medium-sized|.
TGCAGCGCTCAACTACAGGAAGTGGACACCGGGGAGCTGTTTTTT
CSAQLQEVDTGELFF
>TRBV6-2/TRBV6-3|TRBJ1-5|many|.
TGTGCCAGCAGTTACATGGCACGGGATCAGCCCCAGCATTTT
CASSYMARDQPQHF
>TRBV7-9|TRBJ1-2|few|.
TGTGCCAGCAGCTTGACCGGCAAGGACTATGGCTACACCTTC
CASSLTGKDYGYTF
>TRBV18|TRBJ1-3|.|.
TGTGCCAGCTCACTCGACAGGCGAAACACCATATATTTT
CASSLDRRNTIYF
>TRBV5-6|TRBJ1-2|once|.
TGTGCCAGCAGCACCAGGGATATCTATGGCTACACCTTC
CASSTRDIYGYTF
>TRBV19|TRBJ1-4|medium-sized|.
TGTGCCAGTAGTATAGAGGGTGGTCGGCGCGGTGAAAAACTGTTTTTT
CASSIEGGRRGEKLFF
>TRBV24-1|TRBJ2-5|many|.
TGTGCCACCAGTGATTTAGGGGCCCAAGAGACCCAGTACTTC
CATSDLGAQETQYF
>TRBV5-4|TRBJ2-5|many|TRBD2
TGTGCCAGCAGCTCACCAAGCGGGAGAGTTACGGAGACCCAGTACTTC
CASSSPSGRVTETQYF
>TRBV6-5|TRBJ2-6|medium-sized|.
TGTGCCAGCGGTCTTAGCTCTGGGGCCAACGTCCTGACTTTC
CASGLSSGANVLTF
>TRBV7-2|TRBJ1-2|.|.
TGTGCCAGCAGCTTAGCGGGGGCAGGTACTAACTATGGCTACACCTTC
CASSLAGAGTNYGYTF
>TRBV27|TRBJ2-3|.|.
TGTGCCAGCGGCTTCGGGGGTAGCACAGATACGCAGTATTTT
CASGFGGSTDTQYF
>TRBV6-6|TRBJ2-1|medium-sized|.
TGTGCCAGCAGTCGGCCGCGGGGAAGCTCCTACAATGAGCAGTTCTTC
CASSRPRGSSYNEQFF
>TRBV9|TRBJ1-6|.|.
TGTGCCAGCAGCGTAGCCCAGACGCCTAATTCACCCCTCCACTTT
CASSVAQTPNSPLHF
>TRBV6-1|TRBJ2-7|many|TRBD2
TGTGCCAGCGTAGAGTCTATTTCGGCGGGGGCCTACGAGCAGTACTTC
CASVESISAGAYEQYF
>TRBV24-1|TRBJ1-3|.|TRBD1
TGTGCCACCAGCGAACAGGGGGCGTCTGGAAACACCATATATTTT
CATSEQGASGNTIYF
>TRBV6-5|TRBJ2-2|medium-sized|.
TGTGCCAGCAGTTACTCGAATCCGAACACCGGGGAGCTGTTTTTT
CASSYSNPNTGELFF
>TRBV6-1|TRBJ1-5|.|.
TGTGCCAGCAGTGAGTATAGCAAACAGCCCCAGCATTTT
CASSEYSKQPQHF
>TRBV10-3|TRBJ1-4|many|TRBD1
TGTGCCATCAGTGCGGGACAGGGGAATGAAAAACTGTTTTTT
CAISAGQGNEKLFF
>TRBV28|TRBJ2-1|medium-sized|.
TGTGCCAGCAGTTTCCGGGCGTTCGCCTACAATGAGCAGTTCTTC
CASSFRAFAYNEQFF
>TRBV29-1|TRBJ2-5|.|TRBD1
TGCAGCGTTGGGGGACAGGGACAAGAGACCCAGTACTTC
CSVGGQGQETQYF
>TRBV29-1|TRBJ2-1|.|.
TGCAGCGCCGGGCATGGGTACAATGAGCAGTTCTTC
CSAGHGYNEQFF
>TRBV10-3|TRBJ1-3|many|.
TGTGCCATCGGGTCCTCCTCTAAGGCTGGAAACACCATATATTTT
CAIGSSSKAGNTIYF
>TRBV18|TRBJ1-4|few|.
TGTGCCAGCTCCCCGGGACAAAGTGAAAAACTGTTTTTT
CASSPGQSEKLFF
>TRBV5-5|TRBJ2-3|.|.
TGTGCCAGCAGCTTTTCGCAGGGTTTTAGCACAGATACGCAGTATTTT
CASSFSQGFSTDTQYF
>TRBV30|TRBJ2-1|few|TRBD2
TGTGCCTGGAGTGTATCGATTGGCGGGAGGGCCTACAATGAGCAGTTCTTC
CAWSVSIGGRAYNEQFF
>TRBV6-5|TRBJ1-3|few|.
TGTGCCAGCAGTTACTCCATGAGCTCTGGAAACACCATATATTTT
CASSYSMSSGNTIYF
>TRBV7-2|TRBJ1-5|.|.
TGTGCCAGCAGCTTACTAGGAATACGCAATCAGCCCCAGCATTTT
CASSLLGIRNQPQHF
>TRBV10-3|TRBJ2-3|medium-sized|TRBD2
TGTGCCATCAGTGAGGTCAGCGGGGGGGCTTCAGATACGCAGTATTTT
CAISEVSGGASDTQYF
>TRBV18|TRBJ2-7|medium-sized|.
TGTGCCAGCTCACCTCGGGACGCGGAGGAGCAGTACTTC
CASSPRDAEEQYF
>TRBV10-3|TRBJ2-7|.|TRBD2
TGTGCCGCACGGACTAGCGGAAACACCTACGAGCAGTACTTC
CAARTSGNTYEQYF
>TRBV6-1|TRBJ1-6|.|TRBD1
TGTGCCAGCACGCCCGGGACAGGGAATTCACCCCTCCACTTT
CASTPGTGNSPLHF
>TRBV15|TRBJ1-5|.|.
TGTGCCACCAGCAGAGATGGGGGTTGGCAGCCCCAGCATTTT
CATSRDGGWQPQHF
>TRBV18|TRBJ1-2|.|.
TGTGCCAGCTCACCCGGGGGTGGGAACTATGGCTACACCTTC
CASSPGGGNYGYTF
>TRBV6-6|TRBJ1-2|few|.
TGTGCCGGAGCCCACGAAGGGGGGTGGGCTAACTATGGCTACACCTTC
CAGAHEGGWANYGYTF
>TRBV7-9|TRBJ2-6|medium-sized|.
TGTGCCAGCAGCCTGACCGTGGCAGGGGCTGGGGCCAACGTCCTGACTTTC
CASSLTVAGAGANVLTF
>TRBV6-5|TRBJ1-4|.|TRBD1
TGTGCCAGCAGCCGGACAGGGGTAAATGAAAAACTGTTTTTT
CASSRTGVNEKLFF
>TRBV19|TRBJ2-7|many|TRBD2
TGTGCCAGTGGGACTAGCGGGAGAGGGGAGCAGTACTTC
CASGTSGRGEQYF
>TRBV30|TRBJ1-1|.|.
TGTGCCTGGAGCATCTCGGACATTTTGAACACTGAAGCTTTCTTT
CAWSISDILNTEAFF
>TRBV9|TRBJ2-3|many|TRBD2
TGTGCCAGCAGGAGCGGGGGATACACAGATACGCAGTATTTT
CASRSGGYTDTQYF
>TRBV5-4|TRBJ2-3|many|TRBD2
TGTGCCAGCAGTGACCCCGGACTAGCCATAACAGATACGCAGTATTTT
CASSDPGLAITDTQYF
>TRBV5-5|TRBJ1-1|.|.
TGTGCCAGCAGCTTGGGTCTGAATTTATCCGAAGCTTTCTTT
CASSLGLNLSEAFF
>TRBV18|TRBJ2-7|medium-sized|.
TGTGCCAGCTCACCGAACTCTGGACCGGTTGGTAACGAGCAGTACTTC
CASSPNSGPVGNEQYF
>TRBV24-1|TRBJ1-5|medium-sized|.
TGTGCCACCAGTGATTCCCCGAGCGGGGATGGCAATCAGCCCCAGCATTTT
CATSDSPSGDGNQPQHF
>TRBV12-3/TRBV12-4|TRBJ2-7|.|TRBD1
TGTGCCAGCAGTTTAGGCAGGGGGCGCGACTACGAGCAGTACTTC
CASSLGRGRDYEQYF
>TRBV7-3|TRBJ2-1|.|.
TGTGCCAGCAGCTTTCGAGCCGACAATGAGCAGTTCTTC
CASSFRADNEQFF
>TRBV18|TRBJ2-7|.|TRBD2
TGTGCCAGCTCACCCTCCGGGGGGGGTCACGAGCAGTACTTC
CASSPSGGGHEQYF
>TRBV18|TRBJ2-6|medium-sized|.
TGTGCCAGCCTCGGGTCGGATTCTGGGGCCAACGTCCTGACTTTC
CASLGSDSGANVLTF
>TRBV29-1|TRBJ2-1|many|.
TGCAGCGTCCCTCGGGTGCACAATGAGCAGTTCTTC
CSVPRVHNEQFF
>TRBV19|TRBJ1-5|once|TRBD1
TGTGCCAGTAGTCCCCAGGGGGACGGTTGGGGGAACAATCAGCCCCAGCATTTT
CASSPQGDGWGNNQPQHF
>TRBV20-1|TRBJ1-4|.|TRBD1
TGCAGTGCTACCCAGGGGGCGCTTAATGAAAAACTGTTTTTT
CSATQGALNEKLFF
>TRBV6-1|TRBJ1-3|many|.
TGTGCCAGCACTCCGGGCCTCTCTGGAAACACCATATATTTT
CASTPGLSGNTIYF
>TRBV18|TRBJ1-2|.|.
TGTGCCAGCTCACGGGGCCCTAACTATGGCTACACCTTC
CASSRGPNYGYTF
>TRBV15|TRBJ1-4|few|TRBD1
TGTGCCACCGGCTCGACAGGGGGCGCGGGTGAAAAACTGTTTTTT
CATGSTGGAGEKLFF